The rows below give T cell receptor beta chains drawn from one sample of a study of blood T cells in healthy people across ages. TCRdb reprocessed the 5' RACE reads with MiXCR, giving one entry per CDR3 protein. The sample holds 700,000 to 1,000,000 distinct CDR3 sequences, under 45% seen once. The sample comprised blood. The receptor source for this set is a man between 60 and 75 years old in good health. Both conserved end residues are part of each CDR3. Fields, in order: J gene, clone size, V gene, D gene, CDR3 protein, CDR3 DNA. D genes are given only for firm matches. Clone size appears in some rows only: once, few, many, or a class for an expanded clone.

TRBJ2-5 | few | TRBV7-2 | TRBD2 | CASSLATSRSQETQYF | TGTGCCAGCAGCTTAGCGACTAGCAGATCGCAAGAGACCCAGTACTTC
TRBJ2-1 | - | TRBV4-3 | - | CASSQDRSVGSYNKQFF | TGCGCCAGCAGCCAAGATCGGAGTGTGGGCTCCTACAATAAGCAGTTCTTC
TRBJ2-7 | - | TRBV24-1 | TRBD1 | CATSSAGTGRNEQYF | TGTGCCACCTCGTCAGCAGGGACAGGGAGGAACGAGCAGTACTTC
TRBJ2-7 | - | TRBV6-2/TRBV6-3 | TRBD1 | CASSPHGTVYEQYF | TGTGCCAGCAGCCCCCACGGGACAGTCTACGAGCAGTACTTC
TRBJ1-2 | few | TRBV5-4 | TRBD1 | CASQGQSYGYTF | TGTGCCAGCCAGGGACAGTCATATGGCTACACCTTC
TRBJ2-2 | few | TRBV4-3 | - | CASSQERAGVTGELFF | TGCGCCAGCAGCCAAGAACGGGCAGGGGTCACCGGGGAGCTGTTTTTT
TRBJ2-5 | few | TRBV4-3 | TRBD1 | CASSQERTGWSETQYF | TGCGCCAGCAGCCAAGAGAGGACAGGTTGGTCCGAGACCCAGTACTTC
TRBJ2-1 | few | TRBV12-5 | TRBD2 | CASGLVTGGSSNEQFF | TGTGCTAGTGGTTTGGTTACGGGGGGGAGTTCTAATGAGCAGTTCTTC
TRBJ2-7 | - | TRBV20-1 | - | CSASKGVWGANEQYF | TGCAGTGCTAGTAAGGGTGTTTGGGGGGCCAACGAGCAGTACTTC
TRBJ2-7 | many | TRBV20-1 | - | CSVISGGGGTYEQYF | TGCAGTGTTATTAGTGGCGGTGGCGGGACCTACGAGCAGTACTTC
TRBJ2-1 | few | TRBV5-6 | TRBD2 | CASSWGGYNEQFF | TGTGCCAGCAGCTGGGGGGGTTACAATGAGCAGTTCTTC
TRBJ2-1 | - | TRBV7-9 | - | CASSRQGGDEQFF | TGTGCCAGCAGCAGGCAGGGGGGCGATGAGCAGTTCTTC
TRBJ2-3 | - | TRBV9 | - | CASSVEHNADTQYF | TGTGCCAGCAGCGTAGAGCACAATGCAGATACGCAGTATTTT
TRBJ2-1 | - | TRBV2 | TRBD2 | CASSDGTSYNEQFF | TGTGCCAGCAGTGATGGGACTAGCTACAATGAGCAGTTCTTC
TRBJ2-7 | - | TRBV12-3/TRBV12-4 | TRBD1 | CASRPTVGQGALLQYF | TGTGCCAGCAGGCCCACCGTGGGACAGGGGGCTTTACTTCAGTACTTC
TRBJ2-5 | many | TRBV4-3 | TRBD1 | CASSHGQGPETQYF | TGCGCCAGCAGCCATGGACAGGGGCCGGAGACCCAGTACTTC
TRBJ2-7 | - | TRBV7-2 | - | CASSWAAQREQYF | TGTGCCAGCAGCTGGGCGGCCCAGAGAGAGCAGTACTTC
TRBJ2-2 | - | TRBV9 | - | CASSTRGAGELFF | TGTGCCAGCAGCACAAGGGGTGCTGGGGAGCTGTTTTTT
TRBJ2-1 | - | TRBV2 | - | CASSVAPQGYNEQFF | TGTGCCAGCAGTGTTGCCCCGCAGGGTTACAATGAGCAGTTCTTC
TRBJ2-7 | few | TRBV4-3 | - | CASSQDRRQSSYEQYF | TGCGCCAGCAGCCAAGATAGGAGACAGAGCTCCTACGAGCAGTACTTC
TRBJ1-5 | - | TRBV6-1 | - | CASSEARGDTQPQHF | TGTGCCAGCAGTGAAGCACGGGGGGATACTCAGCCCCAGCATTTT
TRBJ2-5 | - | TRBV7-2 | - | CASSFMQQETQYF | TGTGCCAGCAGCTTTATGCAGCAAGAGACCCAGTACTTC
TRBJ2-3 | many | TRBV6-4 | - | CASSSRGGSTDTQYF | TGTGCCAGCAGCTCGAGGGGGGGGAGCACAGATACGCAGTATTTT
TRBJ1-1 | few | TRBV5-1 | - | CASSHSGPQRTEAFF | TGCGCCAGCAGCCACTCAGGGCCCCAAAGGACTGAAGCTTTCTTT
TRBJ2-7 | - | TRBV20-1 | TRBD2 | CSARTGGPHNEQYF | TGCAGTGCTAGAACGGGGGGGCCTCACAATGAGCAGTACTTC
TRBJ2-6 | - | TRBV2 | - | CASISGPHSGANVLTF | TGTGCCAGCATATCGGGGCCCCACTCTGGGGCCAACGTCCTGACTTTC